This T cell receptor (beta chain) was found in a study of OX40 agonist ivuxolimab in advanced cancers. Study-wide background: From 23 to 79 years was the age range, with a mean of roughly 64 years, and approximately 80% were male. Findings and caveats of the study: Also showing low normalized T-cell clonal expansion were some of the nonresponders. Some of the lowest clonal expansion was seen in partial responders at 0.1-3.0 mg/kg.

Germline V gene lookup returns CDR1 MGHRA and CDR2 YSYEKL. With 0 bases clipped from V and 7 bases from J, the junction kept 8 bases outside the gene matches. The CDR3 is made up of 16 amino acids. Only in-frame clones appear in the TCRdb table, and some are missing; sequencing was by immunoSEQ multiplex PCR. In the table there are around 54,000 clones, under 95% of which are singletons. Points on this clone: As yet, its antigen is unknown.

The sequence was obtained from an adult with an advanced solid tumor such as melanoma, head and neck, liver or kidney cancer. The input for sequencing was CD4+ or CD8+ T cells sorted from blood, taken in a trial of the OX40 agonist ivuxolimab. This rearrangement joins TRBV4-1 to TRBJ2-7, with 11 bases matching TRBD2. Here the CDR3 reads CASSQESSGRYREQYF. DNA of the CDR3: TGCGCCAGCAGCCAAGAGTCTAGCGGGAGGTATCGTGAGCAGTACTTC.